This T cell receptor (beta chain) was sequenced for a study of CD8+CD57+ T cells in acquired aplastic anemia. Overall study context: Sorted CD4+ and CD8+ cell DNA averaged around 3.3 ug.

The TCR beta profiling, which covered VDJ combination and CDR3 sequence, was carried out using genomic DNA as the template. TCRdb reprocessed the reads via MiXCR and lists one record per CDR3 protein. The sample records fewer than 200,000 distinct CDR3 sequences, 47% being singletons. This CDR3 comprises 18 residues. CDR1 and CDR2 from the germline V gene are LGHDT and YNNKEL (reference sequence). With 1 base removed from V and 3 bases from J, the gap between germline ends came to 18 bases. Sequencing was done on patients that had shown CD8+CD57+ cell expansion by flow cytometry. This clonotype was seen more than once but under ten times. The antigen remains undetermined. Points from the study as a whole: The CD8+ Simpson's diversity of patients and controls was not significantly different.

The sample taken for sequencing was sorted CD4+, CD8+, or CD8+CD57+ T cells (not recorded which) from PBMCs. V and J are TRBV3-1 and TRBJ2-2; D unclear. This TCR came from a human donor with aplastic anemia. The CDR3 loop is CASSQVLASPHYTGELFF. For the CDR3, the DNA is TGTGCCAGCAGCCAAGTATTAGCCTCTCCTCACTACACCGGGGAGCTGTTTTTT.